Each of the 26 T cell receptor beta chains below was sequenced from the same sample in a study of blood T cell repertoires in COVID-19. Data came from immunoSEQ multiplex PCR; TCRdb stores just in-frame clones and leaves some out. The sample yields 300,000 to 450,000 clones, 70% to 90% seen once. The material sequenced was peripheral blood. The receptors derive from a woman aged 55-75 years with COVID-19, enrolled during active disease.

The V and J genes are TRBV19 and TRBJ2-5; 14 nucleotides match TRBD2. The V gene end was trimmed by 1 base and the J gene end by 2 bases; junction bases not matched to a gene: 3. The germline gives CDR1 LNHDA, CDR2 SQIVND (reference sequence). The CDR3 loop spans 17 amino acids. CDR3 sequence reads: CASSIGGLAGVQETQYF. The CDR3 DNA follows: TGTGCCAGTAGTATAGGGGGACTAGCGGGGGTTCAAGAGACCCAGTACTTC.

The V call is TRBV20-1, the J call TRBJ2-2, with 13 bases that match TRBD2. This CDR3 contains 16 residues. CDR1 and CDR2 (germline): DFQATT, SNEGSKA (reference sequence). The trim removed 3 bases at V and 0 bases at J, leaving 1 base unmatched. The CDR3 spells CSASTSGGANTGELFF. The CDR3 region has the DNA TGCAGTGCTAGTACTAGCGGGGGGGCGAACACCGGGGAGCTGTTTTTT.

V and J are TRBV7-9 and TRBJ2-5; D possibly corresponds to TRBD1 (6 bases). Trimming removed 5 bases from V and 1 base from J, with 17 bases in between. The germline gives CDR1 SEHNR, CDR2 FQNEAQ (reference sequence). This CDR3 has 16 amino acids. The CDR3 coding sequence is TGTGCCAGCAGCCCGAACCCCGGGACACGCCAAGAGACCCAGTACTTC. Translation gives CASSPNPGTRQETQYF.

This chain's CDR3 is CASSGGQGETQPQHF. The CDR3 bases are TGTGCCAGCAGTGGAGGACAGGGGGAGACTCAGCCCCAGCATTTT. V is TRBV2 and J is TRBJ1-5; 10 nucleotides match TRBD1. The CDR3 extends over 15 amino acids. CDR1 and CDR2 (germline): SNHLY, FYNNEI. V lost 4 bases to trimming and J lost 6 bases; unmatched junction nucleotides: 6.

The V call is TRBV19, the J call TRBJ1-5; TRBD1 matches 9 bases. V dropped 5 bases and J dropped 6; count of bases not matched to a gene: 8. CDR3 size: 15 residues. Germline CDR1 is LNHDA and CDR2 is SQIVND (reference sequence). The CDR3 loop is CASSPRDRAAQPQHF. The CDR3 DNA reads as TGTGCCAGTAGTCCCCGGGACAGGGCGGCTCAGCCCCAGCATTTT.

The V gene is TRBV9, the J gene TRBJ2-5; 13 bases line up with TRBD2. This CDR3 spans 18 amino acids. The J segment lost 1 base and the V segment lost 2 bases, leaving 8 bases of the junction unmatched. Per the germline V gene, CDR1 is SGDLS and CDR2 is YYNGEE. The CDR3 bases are TGTGCCAGCAGCGTTCAGACCGGGACTAGCGGGATCCAAGAGACCCAGTACTTC. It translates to CASSVQTGTSGIQETQYF. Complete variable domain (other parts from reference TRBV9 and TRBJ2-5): DSGVTQTPKHLITATGQRVTLRCSPRSGDLSVYWYQQSLDQGLQFLIQYYNGEERAKGNILERFSAQQFPDLHSELNLSSLELGDSALYFCASSVQTGTSGIQETQYFGPGTRLLVL.

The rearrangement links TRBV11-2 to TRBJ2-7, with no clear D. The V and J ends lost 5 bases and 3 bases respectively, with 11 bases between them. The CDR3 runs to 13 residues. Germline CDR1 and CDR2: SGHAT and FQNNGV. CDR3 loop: CASSRVHLYEQYF. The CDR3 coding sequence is TGTGCCAGCAGCCGGGTTCACCTCTACGAGCAGTACTTC.

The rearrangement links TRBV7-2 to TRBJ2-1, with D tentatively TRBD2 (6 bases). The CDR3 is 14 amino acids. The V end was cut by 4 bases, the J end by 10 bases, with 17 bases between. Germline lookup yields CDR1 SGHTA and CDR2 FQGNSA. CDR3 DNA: TGTGCCAGCAGCTCTAGCGCGGGCTGGGGCGAGCAGTTCTTC. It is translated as CASSSSAGWGEQFF.

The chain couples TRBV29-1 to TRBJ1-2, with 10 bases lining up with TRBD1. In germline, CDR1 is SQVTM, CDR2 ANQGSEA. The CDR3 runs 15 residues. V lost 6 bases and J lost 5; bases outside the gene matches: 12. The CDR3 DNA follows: TGCAGCGTAGGAGGTTCACCGGGACAGGGGTATGGCTACACCTTC. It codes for CSVGGSPGQGYGYTF.

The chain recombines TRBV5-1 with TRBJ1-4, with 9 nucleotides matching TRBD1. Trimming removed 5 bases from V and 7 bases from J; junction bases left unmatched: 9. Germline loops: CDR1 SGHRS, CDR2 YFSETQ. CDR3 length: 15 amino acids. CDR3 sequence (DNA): TGCGCCAGCAGTCCGAAACAGGGGGCAGGTGAAAAACTGTTTTTT. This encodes CASSPKQGAGEKLFF.

CDR3: CASSRQRLNSNQPQHF. The CDR3 DNA reads TGTGCCAGCAGCCGCCAACGACTTAATAGCAATCAGCCCCAGCATTTT. The gene calls are TRBV2 and TRBJ1-5; D is undetermined. V shed 6 bases and J shed 0 bases, with 15 bases lying between them. CDR1 is SNHLY, CDR2 FYNNEI, per germline. This CDR3 region has 16 residues. Full variable domain (missing parts from reference TRBV2 and TRBJ1-5): EPEVTQTPSHQVTQMGQEVILRCVPISNHLYFYWYRQILGQKVEFLVSFYNNEISEKSEIFDDQFSVERPDGSNFTLKIRSTKLEDSAMYFCASSRQRLNSNQPQHFGDGTRLSIL.

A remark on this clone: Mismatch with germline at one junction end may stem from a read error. The CDR3 DNA sequence: TGTGCTAGCAGCTTAGTCCGGTCATACTATGGCTACACCTTC. Its protein is CASSLVRSYYGYTF. The chain uses TRBV7-7 and TRBJ1-2, with D hard to call. This CDR3 has 14 amino acids. Per the germline V gene, CDR1 is SSHAT and CDR2 is FNYEAQ (reference sequence).

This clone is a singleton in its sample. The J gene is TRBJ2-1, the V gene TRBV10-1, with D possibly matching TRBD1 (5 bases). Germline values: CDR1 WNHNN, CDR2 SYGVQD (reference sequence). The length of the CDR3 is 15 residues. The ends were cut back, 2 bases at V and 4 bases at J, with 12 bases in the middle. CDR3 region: CASSENNDRYNEQFF. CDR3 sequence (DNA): TGCGCCAGCAGTGAGAACAACGACAGATACAATGAGCAGTTCTTC.

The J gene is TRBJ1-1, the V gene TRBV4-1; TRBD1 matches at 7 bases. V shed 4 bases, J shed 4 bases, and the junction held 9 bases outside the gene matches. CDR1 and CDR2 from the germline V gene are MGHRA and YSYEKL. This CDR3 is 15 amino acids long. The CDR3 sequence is CASSLTTGISTEAFF. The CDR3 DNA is TGCGCCAGCAGCCTAACGACAGGGATAAGCACTGAAGCTTTCTTT.

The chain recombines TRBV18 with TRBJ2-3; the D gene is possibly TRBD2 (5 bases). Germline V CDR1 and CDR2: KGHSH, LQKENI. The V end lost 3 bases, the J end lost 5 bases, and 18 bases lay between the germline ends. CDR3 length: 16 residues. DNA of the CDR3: TGTGCCAGCTCACCGCGTCCGAGAGGGAAAGGAGATACGCAGTATTTT. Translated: CASSPRPRGKGDTQYF. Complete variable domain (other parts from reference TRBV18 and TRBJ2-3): NAGVMQNPRHLVRRRGQEARLRCSPMKGHSHVYWYRQLPEEGLKFMVYLQKENIIDESGMPKERFSAEFPKEGPSILRIQQVVRGDSAAYFCASSPRPRGKGDTQYFGPGTRLTVL.

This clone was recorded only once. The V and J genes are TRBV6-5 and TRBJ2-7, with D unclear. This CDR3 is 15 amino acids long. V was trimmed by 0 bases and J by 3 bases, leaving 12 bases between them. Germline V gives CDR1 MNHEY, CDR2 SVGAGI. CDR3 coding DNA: TGTGCCAGCAGTTACTCGACTCTCTCCCACTACGAGCAGTACTTC. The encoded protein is CASSYSTLSHYEQYF.

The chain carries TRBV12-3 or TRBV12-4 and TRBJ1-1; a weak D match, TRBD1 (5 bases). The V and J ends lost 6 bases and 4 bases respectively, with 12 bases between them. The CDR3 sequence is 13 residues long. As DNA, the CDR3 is TGTGCCAGCAGGCTCAGGGATGGCACTGAAGCTTTCTTT. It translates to CASRLRDGTEAFF.

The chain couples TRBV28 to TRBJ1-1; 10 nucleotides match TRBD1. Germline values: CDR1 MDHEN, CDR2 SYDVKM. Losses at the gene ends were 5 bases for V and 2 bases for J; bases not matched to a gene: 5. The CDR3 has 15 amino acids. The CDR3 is CASSTDRGPNTEAFF. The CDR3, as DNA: TGTGCCAGCAGTACCGACAGGGGGCCAAACACTGAAGCTTTCTTT.

This chain's CDR3 is CASSLIAGISYEQYF. The CDR3, as DNA: TGTGCCAGCAGCCTGATAGCGGGGATCTCCTACGAGCAGTACTTC. The chain recombines TRBV7-2 with TRBJ2-7; 8 positions match TRBD2. In germline, CDR1 is SGHTA, CDR2 FQGNSA. CDR3 size: 15 residues. V shed 5 bases, J shed 0 bases, and the junction held 6 bases outside the gene matches. The full variable domain, its missing parts supplied by reference TRBV7-2 and TRBJ2-7, is GAGVSQSPSNKVTEKGKDVELRCDPISGHTALYWYRQSLGQGLEFLIYFQGNSAPDKSGLPSDRFSAERTGGSVSTLTIQRTQQEDSAVYLCASSLIAGISYEQYFGPGTRLTVT.

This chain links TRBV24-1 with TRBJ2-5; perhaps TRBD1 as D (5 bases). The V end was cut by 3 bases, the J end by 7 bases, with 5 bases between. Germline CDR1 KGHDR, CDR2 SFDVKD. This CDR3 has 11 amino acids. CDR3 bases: TGTGCCACCAGTGATACAGGGACCCAGTACTTC. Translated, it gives CATSDTGTQYF.

This CDR3 reads CATQDYSNQPQHF. The CDR3 bases are TGTGCCACCCAGGATTATAGCAATCAGCCCCAGCATTTT. The chain employs TRBV6-6 and TRBJ1-5; D unresolved. Germline loops: CDR1 MNHNY, CDR2 SVGAGI (reference sequence). The CDR3 consists of 13 residues. Trimming stripped 10 bases from V and 0 bases from J, with 10 bases between.

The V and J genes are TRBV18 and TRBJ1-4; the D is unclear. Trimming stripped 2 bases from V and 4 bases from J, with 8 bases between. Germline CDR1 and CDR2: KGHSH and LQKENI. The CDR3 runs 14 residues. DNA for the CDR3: TGTGCCAGCTCACCATCCCGGAGTAATGAAAAACTGTTTTTT. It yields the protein CASSPSRSNEKLFF.

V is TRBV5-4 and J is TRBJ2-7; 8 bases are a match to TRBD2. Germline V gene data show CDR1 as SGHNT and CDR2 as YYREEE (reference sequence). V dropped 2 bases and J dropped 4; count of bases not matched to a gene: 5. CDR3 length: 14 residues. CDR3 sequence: CASSFGGARYEQYF. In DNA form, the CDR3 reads TGTGCCAGCAGCTTCGGGGGGGCGCGGTACGAGCAGTACTTC. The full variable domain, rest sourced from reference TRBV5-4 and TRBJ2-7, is ETGVTQSPTHLIKTRGQQVTLRCSSQSGHNTVSWYQQALGQGPQFIFQYYREEENGRGNFPPRFSGLQFPNYSSELNVNALELDDSALYLCASSFGGARYEQYFGPGTRLTVT.

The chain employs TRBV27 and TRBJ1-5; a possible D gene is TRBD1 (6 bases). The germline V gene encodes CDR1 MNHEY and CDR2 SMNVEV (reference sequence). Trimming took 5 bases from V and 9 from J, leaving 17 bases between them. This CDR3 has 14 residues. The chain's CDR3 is CASSIRTDFRPQHF. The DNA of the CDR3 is TGTGCCAGCAGTATACGGACAGACTTTAGGCCCCAGCATTTT.

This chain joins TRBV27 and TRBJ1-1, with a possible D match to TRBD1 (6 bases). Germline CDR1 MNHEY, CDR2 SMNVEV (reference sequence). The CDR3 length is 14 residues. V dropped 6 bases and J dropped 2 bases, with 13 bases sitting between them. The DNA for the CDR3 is TGTGCCAGCAGGCTGGACAGAGGTAACACTGAAGCTTTCTTT. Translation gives CASRLDRGNTEAFF.

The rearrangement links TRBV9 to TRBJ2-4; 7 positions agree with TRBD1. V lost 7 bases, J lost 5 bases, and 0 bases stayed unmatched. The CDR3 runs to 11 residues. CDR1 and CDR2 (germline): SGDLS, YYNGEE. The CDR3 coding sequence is TGTGCCAGCGGACAGGAAAACATTCAGTACTTC. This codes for CASGQENIQYF.